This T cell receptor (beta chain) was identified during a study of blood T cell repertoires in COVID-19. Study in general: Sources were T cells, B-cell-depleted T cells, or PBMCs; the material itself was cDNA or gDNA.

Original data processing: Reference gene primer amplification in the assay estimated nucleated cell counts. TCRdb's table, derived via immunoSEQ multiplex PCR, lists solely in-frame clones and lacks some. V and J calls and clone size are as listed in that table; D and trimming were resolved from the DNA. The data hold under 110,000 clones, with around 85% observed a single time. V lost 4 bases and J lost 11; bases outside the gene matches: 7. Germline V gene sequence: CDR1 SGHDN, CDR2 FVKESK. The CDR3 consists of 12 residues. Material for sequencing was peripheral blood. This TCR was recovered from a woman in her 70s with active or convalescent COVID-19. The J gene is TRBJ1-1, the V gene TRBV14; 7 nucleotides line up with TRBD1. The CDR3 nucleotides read TGTGCCAGCAGCCGGAAGGACAGGTCGGCTTTCTTT. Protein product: CASSRKDRSAFF. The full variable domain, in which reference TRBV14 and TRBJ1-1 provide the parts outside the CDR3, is EAGVTQFPSHSVIEKGQTVTLRCDPISGHDNLYWYRRVMGKEIKFLLHFVKESKQDESGMPNNRFLAERTGGTYSTLKVQPAELEDSGVYFCASSRKDRSAFFGQGTRLTVV.